This T cell receptor beta chain was sequenced in a study of blood T cell repertoires in COVID-19. Profiled with immunoSEQ multiplex PCR; TCRdb holds only in-frame clones, not every one. This table has around 140,000 clones, roughly nine tenths appearing once. The V end was cut by 0 bases, the J end by 6 bases, with 3 bases between. Germline V gene lookup returns CDR1 LNHNV and CDR2 YYDKDF (reference sequence). The CDR3 is 12 amino acids. This chain joins TRBV15 and TRBJ1-5; D is ambiguous. What was sequenced was peripheral blood. This receptor was obtained from a man aged 18 to 35 with COVID-19, enrolled during active disease. The CDR3 nucleotides read TGTGCCACCAGCAGAGATAGTCAGCCCCAGCATTTT. As protein: CATSRDSQPQHF. The variable domain in full, completed from reference TRBV15 and TRBJ1-5, reads DAMVIQNPRYQVTQFGKPVTLSCSQTLNHNVMYWYQQKSSQAPKLLFHYYDKDFNNEADTPDNFQSRRPNTSFCFLDIRSPGLGDTAMYLCATSRDSQPQHFGDGTRLSIL.